This T cell receptor beta chain is drawn from a study of vaccination and CD4 T cells after COVID-19. This clonotype was observed a few times. The antigen is unknown. The Oncomine TCR Beta short-read assay was what sequenced the DNA obtained from cultured CD4+ T cells. It was cultured CD4+ T cells from which genomic DNA was extracted. A single record per CDR3 protein comes from TCRdb applying MiXCR to the PCR reads. The repertoire holds about 5,400 distinct CDR3 sequences, with roughly 41% as singletons. Treatment described: roughly nine-day PBMC culture with coronavirus spike peptide pools or control peptides (ViraFEST assay). Those CD4+ T cells from the unexposed donor predate the COVID-19 pandemic (2011-2018). In the ViraFEST assay, peptide-pool expansion preceded TCR sequencing of expanded clonotypes. CDR1 is SGHVS, CDR2 FQNEAQ, per germline. J was trimmed by 0 bases and V by 2 bases; bases with no gene match: 7. The length of the CDR3 is 17 residues.

This sequence joins TRBV7-8 and TRBJ2-1, with 7 bases identical to TRBD2. The receptor comes from a human donor in good health. The sequencing sample was made of CD4+ T cells from blood, cultured in vitro. The CDR3 coding sequence is TGTGCCAGCAGCTTATTTGGGGGAGGGATCTCCTACAATGAGCAGTTCTTC. This translates into CASSLFGGGISYNEQFF.